These 3 T cell receptor beta chains share one sample of origin, sequenced in a study of cytomegalovirus exposure and HLA in healthy donors. With 60 Vbeta and 13 Jbeta primers, the PCR was carried out. Produced via immunoSEQ multiplex PCR; TCRdb's table is partial and in-frame only. The data show about 110,000 clones, 60% to 80% seen once. Material: PBMCs. The receptors were gathered from a female donor in good health and CMV-seronegative.

The chain has TRBV6-5 and TRBJ1-1; D may be TRBD1 (5 bases). CDR1 MNHEY and CDR2 SVGAGI come from the germline V gene. This CDR3 has 15 residues. V was pared by 2 bases and J by 3 bases, with 13 bases between. CDR3 sequence: CASSYTNTGDTEAFF. Here the CDR3 DNA reads TGTGCCAGCAGTTACACGAACACGGGGGACACTGAAGCTTTCTTT.

The DNA of the CDR3 is TGTGCCAGCAGTTTATACCCTCCCGGGGGACTGGGCGAGCAGTACTTC. Translated: CASSLYPPGGLGEQYF. This chain uses TRBV27 with TRBJ2-7; a possible D gene is TRBD2 (6 bases). Germline CDR1 reads MNHEY; CDR2 reads SMNVEV (reference sequence). The CDR3 extends over 16 amino acids. Trimming took off 1 base at V and 6 bases at J, with 19 bases between the two ends.

V is TRBV7-9 and J is TRBJ1-2, with 7 bases matching TRBD1. Germline V gene lookup returns CDR1 SEHNR and CDR2 FQNEAQ (reference sequence). After removal of 3 bases from V and 2 bases from J, the junction contained 9 bases not matched to a gene. The CDR3 loop spans 16 amino acids. The CDR3 nucleotides read TGTGCCAGCAGCTTCCTAGGACAGGCACCCAACTATGGCTACACCTTC. It codes for CASSFLGQAPNYGYTF.